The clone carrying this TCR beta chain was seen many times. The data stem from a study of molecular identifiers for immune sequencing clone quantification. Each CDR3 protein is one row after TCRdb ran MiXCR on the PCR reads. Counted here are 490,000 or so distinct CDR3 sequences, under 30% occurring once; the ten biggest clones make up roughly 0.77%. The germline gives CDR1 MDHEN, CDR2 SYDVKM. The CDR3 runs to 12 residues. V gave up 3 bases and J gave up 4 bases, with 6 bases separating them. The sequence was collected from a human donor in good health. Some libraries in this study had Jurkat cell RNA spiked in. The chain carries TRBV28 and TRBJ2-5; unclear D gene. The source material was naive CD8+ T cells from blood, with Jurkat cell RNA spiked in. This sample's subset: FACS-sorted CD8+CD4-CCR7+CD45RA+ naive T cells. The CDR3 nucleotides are TGTGCCAGCAGTTTCAGTCTAGAGACCCAGTACTTC. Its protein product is CASSFSLETQYF.